This is a list of T cell receptor beta chains from one sample in a study of shared clonotypes between healthy human individuals. Data came from immunoSEQ multiplex PCR; TCRdb stores just in-frame clones and leaves some out. The table includes about 340,000 clones, around 70% detected once. Material: memory CD4+ T cells sorted from blood. The origin of the receptors is a man aged 25 to 45 in good health. The CDR3 runs from the conserved cysteine through the conserved F or W. A D gene is named only where the DNA matches it firmly. Size is omitted from some rows. Given values are once, few, many or a class for expanded clones.

j_call clone_size v_call d_call cdr3_aa cdr3_nt
TRBJ1-1 NA TRBV9 NA CASSAHDSTMNTEAFF TGTGCCAGCAGCGCCCATGACAGTACGATGAACACTGAAGCTTTCTTT
TRBJ2-1 NA TRBV7-2 NA CASSLGAPAYNEQFF TGTGCCAGCAGCTTAGGAGCCCCGGCGTACAATGAGCAGTTCTTC
TRBJ1-1 NA TRBV2 TRBD1 CASSDQGGPEAFF TGTGCCAGCAGTGATCAGGGGGGGCCTGAAGCTTTCTTT
TRBJ1-3 NA TRBV13 NA CASSKTSGVGNTIYF TGTGCCAGCAGCAAGACCTCAGGGGTTGGAAACACCATATATTTT
TRBJ2-5 NA TRBV10-1 NA CASSESGAQETQYF TGCGCCAGCAGTGAGAGCGGCGCCCAAGAGACCCAGTACTTC
TRBJ2-7 once TRBV5-5 TRBD1 CASSLDRVWDEPALQYF TGTGCCAGCAGCTTAGACAGGGTTTGGGACGAACCTGCCTTGCAGTACTTC
TRBJ2-5 NA TRBV19 NA CASRPTRQTSGAQYF TGTGCCAGTAGACCGACACGGCAGACTAGTGGGGCCCAGTACTTC
TRBJ2-3 many TRBV5-4 TRBD1 CASTWDRGDTQYF TGTGCCAGCACCTGGGACAGGGGGGATACGCAGTATTTT
TRBJ2-5 few TRBV9 NA CASSPIGGWEETQYF TGTGCCAGCAGTCCAATAGGGGGTTGGGAAGAGACCCAGTACTTC
TRBJ2-5 NA TRBV11-3 NA CASSLGPGQETQYF TGTGCCAGCAGCTTAGGACCGGGCCAAGAGACCCAGTACTTC
TRBJ2-7 once TRBV7-2 NA CASSLGPSGEQYF TGTGCCAGCAGCTTGGGACCGAGTGGCGAGCAGTACTTC
TRBJ2-1 NA TRBV5-8 NA CASSSYARPYNEQFF TGTGCCAGCAGCTCCTACGCTAGACCCTACAATGAGCAGTTCTTC
TRBJ2-5 few TRBV5-1 NA CASSLGPETQYF TGCGCCAGCAGCTTGGGGCCGGAGACCCAGTACTTC
TRBJ2-7 once TRBV11-3 NA CASSSLPGIAYEQYF TGTGCCAGCAGCTCTCTCCCGGGGATTGCCTACGAGCAGTACTTC
TRBJ1-4 NA TRBV27 NA CASSSLTNEKLFF TGTGCCAGCAGTTCACTTACTAATGAAAAACTGTTTTTT